Each of the 20 T cell receptor beta chains below was sequenced from the same sample in a study of blood T cell repertoires in COVID-19. Some clones are missing from TCRdb's copy, which holds only in-frame ones; the method was immunoSEQ multiplex PCR. The table includes approximately 260,000 clones, 88% detected once. The specimen was PBMCs or T cells enriched from blood (not recorded which). These receptors came from a woman aged 40 to 50 with acute COVID-19.

The chain is built from TRBV19 and TRBJ2-1; 8 bases map to TRBD2. Germline V gene lookup returns CDR1 LNHDA and CDR2 SQIVND (reference sequence). The CDR3 is made up of 16 amino acids. J lost 4 bases, V lost 5 bases, and 10 bases had no gene match. CDR3 region: CASSLSLAAAYNEQFF. The CDR3 DNA reads as TGTGCCAGTAGTTTGTCACTAGCGGCAGCTTACAATGAGCAGTTCTTC.

The chain links TRBV20-1 to TRBJ1-3; no clear D. The germline V gene has CDR1 DFQATT and CDR2 SNEGSKA (reference sequence). The CDR3 is 14 amino acids. V was trimmed by 3 bases and J by 0 bases, leaving 9 bases between them. CDR3 protein: CSASSSYSGNTIYF. CDR3 coding DNA: TGCAGTGCTAGTAGTTCCTACTCTGGAAACACCATATATTTT.

The rearrangement joins TRBV30 to TRBJ1-3; D may be TRBD1 (6 bases). V gave up 5 bases and J gave up 9 bases, with 14 bases separating them. Germline V gene sequence: CDR1 GTSNPN, CDR2 SVGIG (reference sequence). The length of the CDR3 is 12 residues. CDR3 DNA: TGTGCCTGGGAAAACAGGGAGACCACCATATATTTT. Amino acid sequence: CAWENRETTIYF.

This clone was counted a few times. The V call is TRBV5-1, the J call TRBJ2-3, with D possibly matching TRBD2 (5 bases). Trimming left V 6 bases short and J 7 bases short, with 18 bases between. Per the germline V gene, CDR1 is SGHRS and CDR2 is YFSETQ. CDR3 length equals 14 residues. Here the CDR3 DNA reads TGCGCCAGCACGGCTCAACGAGGGTCCAATACGCAGTATTTT. Translation: CASTAQRGSNTQYF.

The chain is built from TRBV11-3 and TRBJ1-1; TRBD1 matches 7 bases. With V trimmed by 5 bases and J by 5 bases, 11 bases remained unmatched. CDR3 size: 15 residues. From germline, CDR1 is SGHNT and CDR2 YENEEA. The CDR3 DNA follows: TGTGCCAGCAGCCCCGCCAGGGGGTTTAATACTGAAGCTTTCTTT. Translating gives CASSPARGFNTEAFF.

This chain uses TRBV18 with TRBJ1-1, with D perhaps matching TRBD1 (6 bases). This CDR3 has 11 residues. Germline CDR1 is KGHSH and CDR2 is LQKENI. V was clipped by 5 bases and J by 8 bases, with 9 bases between them. The CDR3 nucleotides are TGTGCCAGCTCATGGGGGACAGAAGCTTTCTTT. As protein: CASSWGTEAFF.

The chain is built from TRBV18 and TRBJ2-1; TRBD2 matches at 16 bases. The ends lost 3 bases at V and 13 bases at J; junction bases unmatched: 6. The CDR3 is made up of 15 amino acids. CDR1 and CDR2 from the germline V gene are KGHSH and LQKENI. Here the CDR3 reads CASSPGTSGRETQFF. The DNA of the CDR3 is TGTGCCAGCTCACCCGGGACTAGCGGGAGGGAAACCCAGTTCTTC.

The chain combines TRBV21-1 with TRBJ1-2; whether TRBD1, the table's D call, matches the DNA was not checked. TRBV21-1 is a pseudogene locus. The CDR3 length is 13 residues. The chain's CDR3 is CASSPRDRAGYTF. DNA for the CDR3: TGTGCCAGCAGCCCACGGGACAGGGCGGGCTACACCTTC.

This sequence joins TRBV5-6 and TRBJ1-2; D remains unclear. Trimming removed 3 bases from V and 1 base from J, with 13 bases in between. Germline CDR1 SGHDT, CDR2 YYEEEE. The length of the CDR3 is 15 residues. The CDR3 DNA reads TGTGCCAGCAGCTCCCTAGAGGAGCATAACTATGGCTACACCTTC. It is translated as CASSSLEEHNYGYTF.

The chain links TRBV7-9 to TRBJ1-1, with D tentatively TRBD1 (6 bases). The CDR3 length is 12 residues. The germline V gene encodes CDR1 SEHNR and CDR2 FQNEAQ (reference sequence). Trimming took off 10 bases at V and 2 bases at J, with 11 bases between the two ends. This chain's CDR3 is CATDRTNTEAFF. DNA of the CDR3: TGTGCCACAGACAGGACAAACACTGAAGCTTTCTTT.

V gene TRBV24-1 combines with J gene TRBJ2-7, with 14 bases matching TRBD2. Germline loops: CDR1 KGHDR, CDR2 SFDVKD. The CDR3 is made up of 18 amino acids. V lost 4 bases and J lost 2; bases outside the gene matches: 9. The CDR3 is CATSDQGLAGAPAYEQYF. The CDR3 coding sequence is TGTGCCACCAGTGACCAGGGACTAGCGGGAGCGCCCGCCTACGAGCAGTACTTC.

The chain combines TRBV7-2 with TRBJ1-2; D is perhaps TRBD1 (6 bases). The CDR3 extends over 14 amino acids. Germline V gives CDR1 SGHTA, CDR2 FQGNSA. The ends were cut back, 1 base at V and 12 bases at J, with 18 bases in the middle. The CDR3 coding sequence is TGTGCCAGCAGCTTAGGGCAGGGGACTAAACCGCACACCTTC. This translates into CASSLGQGTKPHTF.

The rearrangement joins TRBV24-1 to TRBJ1-4, with 8 bases identical to TRBD1. This CDR3 contains 16 residues. V lost 2 bases and J lost 11; bases outside the gene matches: 12. The germline V gene encodes CDR1 KGHDR and CDR2 SFDVKD. CDR3 coding DNA: TGTGCCACCAGTGATTCCGGACAGGGCCCGAGCCGTAAACTGTTTTTT. Translating gives CATSDSGQGPSRKLFF.

The chain joins TRBV2 to TRBJ2-1; 7 bases match TRBD2. Germline CDR1 is SNHLY and CDR2 is FYNNEI. Trimming at V came to 5 bases and at J to 4 bases, leaving 11 bases not matched to a gene. CDR3 length: 16 amino acids. This CDR3 is CASSNPGGGDYNEQFF. The CDR3 DNA reads TGTGCCAGCAGTAACCCTGGGGGGGGAGATTACAATGAGCAGTTCTTC.

The table lists this clone with a count of one. The chain joins TRBV10-3 to TRBJ1-5; 7 nucleotides agree with TRBD1. The CDR3 totals 17 residues. Germline CDR1 ENHRY, CDR2 SYGVKD. With 3 bases clipped from V and 3 bases from J, the junction kept 11 bases outside the gene matches. CDR3 sequence reads: CAISDRDRVPHNQPQHF. The CDR3 DNA follows: TGTGCCATCAGTGATAGAGACAGGGTACCCCACAATCAGCCCCAGCATTTT.

The chain couples TRBV28 to TRBJ1-2, with 11 bases identical to TRBD1. This CDR3 spans 14 amino acids. Trimming cost V 5 bases and J 8 bases; bases outside gene matches: 7. Germline V CDR1 and CDR2: MDHEN, SYDVKM. The CDR3 loop reads CASSPGTGGWGYTF. The CDR3 bases are TGTGCCAGCAGTCCCGGGACAGGGGGGTGGGGCTACACCTTC.

The V gene is TRBV19, the J gene TRBJ1-5, with 8 bases identical to TRBD1. V trimming: 3 bases; J trimming: 7 bases; junction bases outside the gene matches: 11. CDR3 length equals 16 residues. Germline CDR1 and CDR2: LNHDA and SQIVND (reference sequence). The CDR3 DNA sequence: TGTGCCAGTAGTATCCCCCGACAGGGGCTTGGGCAGCCCCAGCATTTT. It encodes CASSIPRQGLGQPQHF.

This chain joins TRBV7-6 and TRBJ2-1; 8 nucleotides align to TRBD2. From germline, CDR1 is SGHVS and CDR2 FNYEAQ. The CDR3 covers 18 residues. The trim removed 2 bases at V and 0 bases at J, leaving 9 bases unmatched. This CDR3 is CASSLISGTSASYNEQFF. CDR3 sequence (DNA): TGTGCCAGCAGCTTAATTAGCGGGACCTCCGCCTCCTACAATGAGCAGTTCTTC.

This sequence joins TRBV11-2 and TRBJ1-1; TRBD1 is a possible D gene (6 bases). This CDR3 is 13 amino acids long. The V gene's germline CDR1 is SGHAT and CDR2 FQNNGV. The V and J ends lost 4 bases and 1 base respectively, with 7 bases between them. The DNA of the CDR3 is TGTGCCAGCAGCTCGGGACAGAACACTGAAGCTTTCTTT. Translated, it gives CASSSGQNTEAFF.

The gene calls are TRBV12-3 or TRBV12-4 and TRBJ1-5, with a weak D call TRBD1 (5 bases). The CDR3 has 13 amino acids. V lost 5 bases and J lost 3, with 8 bases in between. The CDR3 DNA is TGTGCCAGCAGTCCACAGGACAATCAGCCCCAGCATTTT. Its protein product is CASSPQDNQPQHF.